The 31 T cell receptor beta chains listed next were all sequenced from one sample in a study of shared clonotypes between healthy human individuals. Some clones are missing from TCRdb's copy, which holds only in-frame ones; the method was immunoSEQ multiplex PCR. This repertoire shows 2 million to 2.5 million clones, under 97% found once; its top ten account for roughly 0.13%. The specimen was naive CD4+ T cells sorted from blood. Sample subset: CD45RA+ positively selected. The receptors derive from a man younger than 30 in good health.

A remark on this clone: A read error may account for a junction end that differs from germline. This chain joins TRBV28 and TRBJ2-4; 8 bases align to TRBD2. CDR3 length: 13 amino acids. Germline V gene lookup returns CDR1 MDHEN and CDR2 SYDVKM. In DNA form, the CDR3 reads TGTGCCAGCAGTCCGGGACTAGGAAACATTCAGTACTTT. Amino acid sequence: CASSPGLGNIQYF.

V is TRBV7-4 and J is TRBJ2-1; 8 nucleotides align to TRBD2. The J segment lost 12 bases and the V segment lost 7 bases, leaving 17 bases of the junction unmatched. CDR1 is SGHVT and CDR2 is SQSDAQ in the germline V gene. This CDR3 has 15 amino acids. The chain's CDR3 is CASNQTGTRGRGQFF. The CDR3 nucleotides are TGTGCCAGCAACCAAACCGGGACTAGGGGGAGGGGGCAGTTCTTC.

As to this clone: This sample includes further DNA sequences coding for the same CDR3. The rearrangement uses TRBV9 and TRBJ2-1; 11 bases map to TRBD2. CDR3 size: 15 residues. Germline values: CDR1 SGDLS, CDR2 YYNGEE. Trimming took 4 bases from V and 4 from J; bases not matched to a gene: 4. The DNA of the CDR3 is TGTGCCAGCAGCCCAACTAGCGGGGGATACAATGAGCAGTTCTTC. It encodes CASSPTSGGYNEQFF.

J is TRBJ2-5 and V is TRBV5-6, with D perhaps matching TRBD1 or TRBD2 (5 bases each). The CDR3 spans 13 residues. Germline-derived CDR1 and CDR2 are SGHDT and YYEEEE. The V gene lost 1 base and the J gene lost 3 bases, with 7 bases spanning the gap. The CDR3 here is CASSLMGEETQYF. DNA of the CDR3: TGTGCCAGCAGCTTGATGGGGGAAGAGACCCAGTACTTC.

The rearrangement joins TRBV19 to TRBJ2-7, with 7 positions matching TRBD1. V lost 3 bases and J lost 3; bases outside the gene matches: 5. Per germline, CDR1 LNHDA and CDR2 SQIVND (reference sequence). This CDR3 is 14 amino acids long. CDR3 region: CASSIRGQNYEQYF. The CDR3 region has the DNA TGTGCCAGTAGTATTAGGGGGCAGAACTACGAGCAGTACTTC.

V is TRBV7-9 and J is TRBJ1-2; the D gene is possibly TRBD1 (6 bases). V was shortened by 0 bases and J by 5 bases, with 13 bases between the two germline ends. From germline, CDR1 is SEHNR and CDR2 FQNEAQ (reference sequence). The CDR3 is made up of 15 amino acids. The CDR3 DNA follows: TGTGCCAGCAGCTTAGCGACAGGCGAGTCTTATGGCTACACCTTC. This sequence encodes CASSLATGESYGYTF.

This chain connects TRBV7-2 to TRBJ2-7, with D uncertain. Germline CDR1 reads SGHTA; CDR2 reads FQGNSA. The CDR3 extends over 15 amino acids. V lost 1 base, J lost 3 bases, and 13 bases lay in between. The CDR3 DNA follows: TGTGCCAGCAGCTTAGAGGTGTTGTGGGGCTACGAGCAGTACTTC. Its translation: CASSLEVLWGYEQYF.

This chain joins TRBV11-2 and TRBJ2-7, with a tentative D call TRBD1 (5 bases). V lost 1 base and J 2 bases, leaving 12 bases between the germline ends. Germline-derived CDR1 and CDR2 are SGHAT and FQNNGV. The CDR3 covers 15 residues. As DNA, the CDR3 is TGTGCCAGCAGCTTAGGGGTAGGGGCTACCTACGAGCAGTACTTC. Protein: CASSLGVGATYEQYF. The variable domain in full, completed from reference TRBV11-2 and TRBJ2-7, reads EAGVAQSPRYKIIEKRQSVAFWCNPISGHATLYWYQQILGQGPKLLIQFQNNGVVDDSQLPKDRFSAERLKGVDSTLKIQPAKLEDSAVYLCASSLGVGATYEQYFGPGTRLTVT.

Here the CDR3 reads CASSDRESGRRADTQYF. CDR3 nucleotide sequence: TGTGCCAGCAGTGACCGGGAGAGCGGGAGAAGGGCAGATACGCAGTATTTT. This rearrangement joins TRBV6-1 to TRBJ2-3; TRBD2 matches at 8 bases. Germline CDR1 is MNHNS and CDR2 is SASEGT. V lost 3 bases to trimming and J lost 4 bases; unmatched junction nucleotides: 12. CDR3 length: 17 residues.

The rearrangement links TRBV5-1 to TRBJ2-7; D is ambiguous. The CDR3 loop spans 13 amino acids. Germline CDR1 and CDR2: SGHRS and YFSETQ. V was pared by 3 bases and J by 3 bases, with 10 bases between. CDR3 in amino acids: CASSYRVDYEQYF. The CDR3 DNA reads as TGCGCCAGCAGCTACCGGGTCGACTACGAGCAGTACTTC.

The V and J genes are TRBV28 and TRBJ2-7, with D unclear. The CDR3 spans 14 residues. The V end was cut by 4 bases, the J end by 0 bases, with 10 bases between. Germline CDR1 MDHEN, CDR2 SYDVKM. The CDR3 region is CASSSGAISYEQYF. Written as DNA, the CDR3 is TGTGCCAGCAGTTCAGGAGCTATCTCCTACGAGCAGTACTTC.

This clone was picked up one time. The chain carries TRBV19 and TRBJ1-3; D not resolved. Germline CDR1 and CDR2: LNHDA and SQIVND (reference sequence). Trimming removed 9 bases at V and 0 bases at J, with 21 bases between. This CDR3 comprises 17 residues. As DNA, the CDR3 is TGTGCCAGCCTGGGCTTACGACCAAGGAGCTCTGGAAACACCATATATTTT. This translates into CASLGLRPRSSGNTIYF.

The chain has TRBV6-5 and TRBJ1-4; D not resolved. V was trimmed by 5 bases and J by 4 bases, leaving 11 bases between them. The length of the CDR3 is 14 residues. The germline V gene encodes CDR1 MNHEY and CDR2 SVGAGI. The CDR3 spells CASSGLPSNEKLFF. CDR3 bases: TGTGCCAGCAGTGGCCTCCCGAGTAATGAAAAACTGTTTTTT.

The chain has TRBV27 and TRBJ2-1; 10 bases align to TRBD1. The CDR3 is made up of 16 amino acids. V shed 6 bases and J 8 bases; nucleotides not matched to a gene: 13. The germline V gene encodes CDR1 MNHEY and CDR2 SMNVEV (reference sequence). The CDR3: CASRDLRTGGVDEQFF. The CDR3 DNA follows: TGTGCCAGCAGGGACCTTAGGACAGGGGGGGTAGATGAGCAGTTCTTC.

The chain uses TRBV19 and TRBJ2-3; D might be TRBD1 or TRBD2, each matching 5 bases. The V gene's germline CDR1 is LNHDA and CDR2 SQIVND (reference sequence). The CDR3 consists of 14 residues. Trimming shortened V by 6 bases and J by 2 bases, and 12 bases separated the two germline ends. The CDR3 DNA follows: TGTGCCAGTAGCAGGGAGAGGAACACAGATACGCAGTATTTT. It encodes CASSRERNTDTQYF.

This chain joins TRBV18 and TRBJ1-5, with D possibly being TRBD1 (5 bases). This CDR3 has 15 residues. Between the trimmed V and J ends, which lost 5 bases and 2 bases, there was a span of 13 bases. CDR1 and CDR2 (germline): KGHSH, LQKENI. The CDR3 is CASSAGIWGNQPQHF. The CDR3 DNA follows: TGTGCCAGCTCAGCAGGGATCTGGGGCAATCAGCCCCAGCATTTT. Full variable domain (outside the CDR3, taken from reference TRBV18 and TRBJ1-5): NAGVMQNPRHLVRRRGQEARLRCSPMKGHSHVYWYRQLPEEGLKFMVYLQKENIIDESGMPKERFSAEFPKEGPSILRIQQVVRGDSAAYFCASSAGIWGNQPQHFGDGTRLSIL.

The chain combines TRBV30 with TRBJ2-4; TRBD1 aligns across 8 bases. Unmatched junction bases numbered 2, after V lost 1 base and J lost 0 bases. CDR3 length: 15 residues. Germline CDR1 reads GTSNPN; CDR2 reads SVGIG (reference sequence). CDR3 coding DNA: TGTGCCTGGAGTGAGGACAGGGTAGCCAAAAACATTCAGTACTTC. Protein sequence: CAWSEDRVAKNIQYF.

V is TRBV29-1 and J is TRBJ1-2, with D hard to call. Germline CDR1 SQVTM, CDR2 ANQGSEA. The CDR3 runs to 11 residues. V lost 5 bases and J 8 bases, leaving 12 bases between the germline ends. CDR3 amino acids: CSVFQEGGYTF. CDR3 DNA sequence: TGCAGCGTTTTTCAGGAGGGAGGCTACACCTTC.

In its sample, this clone was seen once. CDR3 protein: CASSTPQGREQYF. In DNA, the CDR3 is TGTGCCAGCAGCACCCCCCAGGGCCGCGAGCAGTACTTC. The chain links TRBV7-2 to TRBJ2-7; D may be TRBD1 (5 bases). Trimming left V 5 bases short and J 6 bases short, with 14 bases between. CDR1 and CDR2 from the germline V gene are SGHTA and FQGNSA. The CDR3 sequence is 13 residues long.

The chain uses TRBV30 and TRBJ1-1, with unresolved D. Germline CDR1 reads GTSNPN; CDR2 reads SVGIG (reference sequence). V was shortened by 1 base and J by 8 bases, with 11 bases between the two germline ends. CDR3 length: 12 residues. CDR3: CAWSAYAAEAFF. As DNA, the CDR3 is TGTGCCTGGAGTGCATACGCAGCCGAAGCTTTCTTT.

The chain carries TRBV19 and TRBJ1-2; D is undetermined. CDR1 LNHDA and CDR2 SQIVND come from the germline V gene (reference sequence). This CDR3 comprises 15 residues. V was trimmed by 6 bases and J by 1 base, leaving 15 bases between them. CDR3 loop: CASSGQQFFNYGYTF. The CDR3 DNA follows: TGTGCCAGTAGCGGCCAACAGTTCTTTAACTATGGCTACACCTTC.

V gene TRBV10-3 combines with J gene TRBJ1-1; D possibly corresponds to TRBD1 (6 bases). This CDR3 spans 16 amino acids. V shed 6 bases and J shed 3 bases, with 20 bases lying between them. Germline V CDR1 and CDR2: ENHRY, SYGVKD. The CDR3 is CAIRNRDTGWDTEAFF. CDR3 coding DNA: TGTGCCATCAGGAACCGGGACACCGGATGGGACACTGAAGCTTTCTTT.

The chain joins TRBV2 to TRBJ2-3; no definite D call. The V and J ends lost 6 bases and 2 bases respectively, with 6 bases between them. The CDR3 is made up of 12 amino acids. The germline gives CDR1 SNHLY, CDR2 FYNNEI. CDR3 region: CASRLNTDTQYF. The DNA for the CDR3 is TGTGCCAGCAGACTAAACACAGATACGCAGTATTTT. Full variable domain (outside the CDR3, taken from reference TRBV2 and TRBJ2-3): EPEVTQTPSHQVTQMGQEVILRCVPISNHLYFYWYRQILGQKVEFLVSFYNNEISEKSEIFDDQFSVERPDGSNFTLKIRSTKLEDSAMYFCASRLNTDTQYFGPGTRLTVL.

CDR3 amino acids: CASSAALGTPSYNEQFF. In nucleotides, the CDR3 is TGTGCCAGCAGCGCTGCCTTAGGGACCCCCTCCTACAATGAGCAGTTCTTC. V usage is TRBV9 and J usage is TRBJ2-1, with D perhaps matching TRBD1 or TRBD2 (5 bases each). This CDR3 region has 17 residues. Germline V gene lookup returns CDR1 SGDLS and CDR2 YYNGEE. Deletions cut 3 bases from V and 0 bases from J, with 16 bases between.

The V call is TRBV6-5, the J call TRBJ1-2; TRBD1 matches at 7 bases. V gave up 7 bases and J gave up 0 bases; unmatched junction bases: 8. From germline, CDR1 is MNHEY and CDR2 SVGAGI. This CDR3 region has 15 residues. The chain's CDR3 is CASTRGGRANYGYTF. The CDR3 nucleotides are TGTGCCAGCACCAGGGGGGGCCGTGCTAACTATGGCTACACCTTC.

This chain joins TRBV10-3 and TRBJ2-6; TRBD1 agrees at 8 bases. CDR3 length: 17 amino acids. In germline, CDR1 is ENHRY, CDR2 SYGVKD. V dropped 8 bases and J dropped 0; count of bases not matched to a gene: 9. The CDR3 region has the DNA TGTGCCATCCACCCCGGGACAGGTGACTCTGGGGCCAACGTCCTGACTTTC. Translating it yields CAIHPGTGDSGANVLTF.

V usage is TRBV6-1 and J usage is TRBJ2-7; D unresolved. Germline CDR1 MNHNS, CDR2 SASEGT. V dropped 3 bases and J dropped 3 bases, with 12 bases sitting between them. This CDR3 is built from 14 residues. The CDR3 reads CASSEAQSFYEQYF. CDR3 bases: TGTGCCAGCAGTGAGGCTCAGTCATTCTACGAGCAGTACTTC.

The chain joins TRBV10-3 to TRBJ2-7; 9 bases fit TRBD2. The V gene end was trimmed by 4 bases and the J gene end by 6 bases; junction bases not matched to a gene: 7. The germline gives CDR1 ENHRY, CDR2 SYGVKD. The CDR3 covers 14 residues. Here the CDR3 DNA reads TGTGCCATCAGTGGGGCTAGCGGGGCTATCGAGCAGTACTTC. This codes for CAISGASGAIEQYF.

Comments on this clone: This CDR3 is also generated by other DNA sequences in the sample. V usage is TRBV5-4 and J usage is TRBJ2-7; D not resolved. Between the trimmed V and J ends, which lost 0 bases and 1 base, there was a span of 11 bases. This CDR3 contains 15 residues. Germline-derived CDR1 and CDR2 are SGHNT and YYREEE (reference sequence). The CDR3 nucleotides are TGTGCCAGCAGCTTGGCTTTGGCAGCATCCTACGAGCAGTACTTC. Residues: CASSLALAASYEQYF.

The rearrangement uses TRBV6-1 and TRBJ2-5, with D possibly matching TRBD2 (5 bases). V was clipped by 6 bases and J by 5 bases, with 19 bases between them. This CDR3 contains 15 residues. CDR1 MNHNS and CDR2 SASEGT come from the germline V gene. The CDR3 DNA reads TGTGCCAGCAGCAGCGCCGGGGTGGGTATGGAGACCCAGTACTTC. It is translated as CASSSAGVGMETQYF.

The rearrangement links TRBV27 to TRBJ1-2; 10 bases map to TRBD1. V lost 4 bases, J lost 7 bases, and 3 bases stayed unmatched. The CDR3 has 13 residues. CDR1 and CDR2 from the germline V gene are MNHEY and SMNVEV (reference sequence). CDR3 region: CASSWDRGFGYTF. The CDR3 region has the DNA TGTGCCAGCAGTTGGGACAGGGGATTTGGCTACACCTTC.